This T cell receptor beta chain was documented in a study of a mutant IDH1 vaccine in newly diagnosed glioma. About the research overall: The start of vaccination came 4-6 weeks after radiotherapy alone, or with temozolomide cycles. General study points: Across multiple MHC alleles, 80% to 95% of patients had vaccine-induced responses. There seemed to be no relation between pseudoprogression and changes in top peripheral T cell clonotypes.

The protocol was immunoSEQ multiplex PCR, while the TCRdb copy is restricted to in-frame clones and leaves out a portion. The table includes tens of thousands of clones, about nine tenths detected once. Worth noting for this clone: What it recognizes is unknown. A read error may account for a junction end that differs from germline.

The CDR3 covers 12 residues. Germline CDR1 reads MNHNY; CDR2 reads SVGAGI (reference sequence). Documented time point: week 35, safety follow-up. Each dose delivered 300 ug of mutant IDH1 20-mer peptide subcutaneously with imiquimod. The genes are TRBV6-6 and TRBJ2-7; a possible D gene is TRBD1 (6 bases). Sequenced here: PBMCs, sampled from a glioma patient whose treatment included an IDH1 peptide vaccine. This receptor was obtained from a man aged 35-49 years with glioma. The CDR3 region has the DNA TGTGCCAGCGGGCAGGGGTCCTCCGAGCAGTACTTC. Translation gives CASGQGSSEQYF.